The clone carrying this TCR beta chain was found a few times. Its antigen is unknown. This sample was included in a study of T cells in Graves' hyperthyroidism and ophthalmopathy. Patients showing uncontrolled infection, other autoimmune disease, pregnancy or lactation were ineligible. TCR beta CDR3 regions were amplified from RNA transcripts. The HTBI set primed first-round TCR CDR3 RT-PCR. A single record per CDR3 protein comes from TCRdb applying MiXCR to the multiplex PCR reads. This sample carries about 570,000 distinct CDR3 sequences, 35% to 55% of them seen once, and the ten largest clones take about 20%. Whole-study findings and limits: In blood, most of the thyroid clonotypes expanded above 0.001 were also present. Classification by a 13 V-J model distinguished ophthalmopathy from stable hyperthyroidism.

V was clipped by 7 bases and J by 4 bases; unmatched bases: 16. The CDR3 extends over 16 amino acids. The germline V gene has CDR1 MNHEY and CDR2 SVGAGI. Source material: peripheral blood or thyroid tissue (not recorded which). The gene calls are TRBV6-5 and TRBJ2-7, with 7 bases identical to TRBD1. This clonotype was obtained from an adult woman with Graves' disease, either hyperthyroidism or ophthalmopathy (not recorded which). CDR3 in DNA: TGTGCCAGCACCCCATACAGGGGAAAGCCGGGATACGAGCAGTACTTC. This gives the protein CASTPYRGKPGYEQYF.